Below are 15 T cell receptor beta chains sequenced from a single sample in a study of cytotoxic CD8 clonotypes in ibrutinib-treated CLL. The protocol was immunoSEQ multiplex PCR, while the TCRdb copy is restricted to in-frame clones and leaves out a portion. The sample consists of about 160,000 clones, over 75% of them appearing once. The sample consisted of PBMCs, taken at disease progression, from a patient treated with ibrutinib. All receptors come from a human donor with chronic lymphocytic leukemia.

The rearrangement uses TRBV7-6 and TRBJ1-3; perhaps TRBD1 as D (6 bases). V was pared by 5 bases and J by 4 bases, with 15 bases between. Germline V gene data show CDR1 as SGHVS and CDR2 as FNYEAQ. The CDR3 runs to 15 residues. The CDR3 DNA follows: TGTGCCAGCAGCGACTGGACAGTCAGCGGAAACACCATATATTTT. It translates to CASSDWTVSGNTIYF.

This sequence joins TRBV5-1 and TRBJ2-5, with TRBD1 matching over 8 bases. With 7 bases clipped from V and 1 base from J, the junction kept 9 bases outside the gene matches. Germline V gene lookup returns CDR1 SGHRS and CDR2 YFSETQ. The CDR3 length is 15 residues. DNA for the CDR3: TGCGCCAGCCAGTGGGGACAGGTAGTCCAAGAGACCCAGTACTTC. It yields the protein CASQWGQVVQETQYF.

This clone was seen once. The chain joins TRBV9 to TRBJ2-2; 7 nucleotides match TRBD2. The CDR3 runs 15 residues. Germline CDR1 reads SGDLS; CDR2 reads YYNGEE. V gave up 5 bases and J gave up 6 bases; unmatched junction bases: 10. CDR3 in amino acids: CASRGRLASPGELFF. CDR3 coding DNA: TGTGCCAGCAGAGGTCGACTAGCCTCCCCCGGGGAGCTGTTTTTT.

The rearrangement joins TRBV28 to TRBJ2-7; D might be TRBD1 (6 bases). Trimming stripped 6 bases from V and 0 bases from J, with 15 bases between. Germline V gives CDR1 MDHEN, CDR2 SYDVKM. The CDR3 totals 15 residues. The CDR3 loop reads CASSSGTHGSYEQYF. Here the CDR3 DNA reads TGTGCCAGCAGCTCCGGGACACACGGCTCCTACGAGCAGTACTTC.

The chain carries TRBV29-1 and TRBJ2-5; possibly TRBD1 for D (5 bases). There are 15 residues in the CDR3. The V end was cut by 0 bases, the J end by 4 bases, with 15 bases between. Per the germline V gene, CDR1 is SQVTM and CDR2 is ANQGSEA. DNA for the CDR3: TGCAGCGTTGAAGACCCGCGCAGGGTGGTAGAGACCCAGTACTTC. Protein: CSVEDPRRVVETQYF.

The CDR3 bases are TGTGCCAGCAGCTTAGTGTTTTCCAATGAGCAGTTCTTC. It codes for CASSLVFSNEQFF. The chain uses TRBV7-9 and TRBJ2-1; D gene ambiguous. Per the germline V gene, CDR1 is SEHNR and CDR2 is FQNEAQ (reference sequence). CDR3 length equals 13 residues. The V gene lost 1 base and the J gene lost 6 bases, with 7 bases spanning the gap.

The chain combines TRBV30 with TRBJ2-7; D gene unclear. The CDR3 is 11 residues long. V shed 2 bases and J shed 6 bases, with 8 bases lying between them. CDR1 and CDR2 from the germline V gene are GTSNPN and SVGIG (reference sequence). The CDR3 loop reads CAWSLPGEQYF. CDR3 nucleotide sequence: TGTGCCTGGAGTCTGCCGGGCGAGCAGTACTTC. Full variable domain (remainder filled in from reference TRBV30 and TRBJ2-7): SQTIHQWPATLVQPVGSPLSLECTVEGTSNPNLYWYRQAAGRGLQLLFYSVGIGQISSEVPQNLSASRPQDRQFILSSKKLLLSDSGFYLCAWSLPGEQYFGPGTRLTVT.

V and J are TRBV28 and TRBJ2-3; D gene uncertain. Per the germline V gene, CDR1 is MDHEN and CDR2 is SYDVKM. The CDR3 is 14 amino acids. The germline V and J ends were trimmed by 7 bases and 9 bases, with 20 bases remaining between them. In DNA, the CDR3 is TGTGCCAGCACCTTGGGCTGGTATCAAGTCACGCAGTATTTT. It specifies CASTLGWYQVTQYF. Together with reference TRBV28 and TRBJ2-3, the CDR3 gives the full variable domain: DVKVTQSSRYLVKRTGEKVFLECVQDMDHENMFWYRQDPGLGLRLIYFSYDVKMKEKGDIPEGYSVSREKKERFSLILESASTNQTSMYLCASTLGWYQVTQYFGPGTRLTVL.

The V and J genes are TRBV28 and TRBJ2-7; 7 positions match TRBD1. Germline CDR1 is MDHEN and CDR2 is SYDVKM. The CDR3 totals 15 residues. The V and J ends lost 6 bases and 5 bases, in that order; junction bases with no gene match: 13. The CDR3 spells CASSPGGGVSHEQYF. As DNA, the CDR3 is TGTGCCAGCAGCCCAGGGGGTGGGGTGTCCCACGAGCAGTACTTC. The full variable domain, rest sourced from reference TRBV28 and TRBJ2-7, is DVKVTQSSRYLVKRTGEKVFLECVQDMDHENMFWYRQDPGLGLRLIYFSYDVKMKEKGDIPEGYSVSREKKERFSLILESASTNQTSMYLCASSPGGGVSHEQYFGPGTRLTVT.

This clone turned up a few times. The chain uses TRBV7-8 and TRBJ2-3; either TRBD1 or TRBD2 may fit D (5 bases each). Germline lookup yields CDR1 SGHVS and CDR2 FQNEAQ. The V end lost 5 bases, the J end lost 6 bases, and 15 bases lay between the germline ends. The CDR3 spans 14 residues. The CDR3 sequence: CASSRGRDPDTQYF. CDR3 nucleotides: TGTGCCAGCAGCCGCGGCAGGGACCCGGATACGCAGTATTTT.

This chain uses TRBV6-6 with TRBJ2-7; perhaps TRBD2 as D (6 bases). Trimming took 2 bases from V and 2 from J, leaving 13 bases between them. This CDR3 spans 15 amino acids. Germline lookup yields CDR1 MNHNY and CDR2 SVGAGI (reference sequence). The CDR3 region has the DNA TGTGCCAGCAGTTACGGGGCGGGGATAGCCTACGAGCAGTACTTC. Translated, it gives CASSYGAGIAYEQYF.

This rearrangement joins TRBV11-3 to TRBJ2-7; the D gene is possibly TRBD1 (5 bases). The CDR3 is 15 residues long. V dropped 0 bases and J dropped 5 bases, with 14 bases sitting between them. The V gene's germline CDR1 is SGHNT and CDR2 YENEEA. CDR3 protein: CASSLDRSLGDEQYF. The CDR3, as DNA: TGTGCCAGCAGCTTAGACCGCTCCCTAGGGGACGAGCAGTACTTC. Complete variable domain (other parts from reference TRBV11-3 and TRBJ2-7): EAGVVQSPRYKIIEKKQPVAFWCNPISGHNTLYWYLQNLGQGPELLIRYENEEAVDDSQLPKDRFSAERLKGVDSTLKIQPAELGDSAVYLCASSLDRSLGDEQYFGPGTRLTVT.

The chain couples TRBV29-1 to TRBJ2-5; D is possibly TRBD2 (5 bases). The V gene's germline CDR1 is SQVTM and CDR2 ANQGSEA. CDR3 length equals 17 residues. Trimming removed 0 bases at V and 5 bases at J, with 22 bases between. CDR3 loop: CSVEDLANLRAGETQYF. The CDR3, as DNA: TGCAGCGTTGAAGATCTGGCCAATTTGAGGGCCGGGGAGACCCAGTACTTC.

The chain joins TRBV19 to TRBJ1-5; possibly TRBD1 for D (6 bases). Trimming cost V 7 bases and J 1 base, with 29 bases left between them. Looked up from germline, CDR1 is LNHDA and CDR2 is SQIVND (reference sequence). This CDR3 spans 20 amino acids. Here the CDR3 reads CASKRSARSGGLRSNQPQHF. CDR3 DNA sequence: TGTGCCAGTAAGCGAAGTGCACGAAGTGGGGGGCTTAGGAGCAATCAGCCCCAGCATTTT.

A remark on this clone: The sample has other DNA sequences that encode this CDR3 too. CDR3 sequence (DNA): TGCGCCAGCAGCTTGGACGGCCCTGGGGCCAACGTCCTGACTTTC. It yields the protein CASSLDGPGANVLTF. The gene calls are TRBV5-1 and TRBJ2-6; unclear D gene. This CDR3 spans 15 amino acids. Trimming stripped 0 bases from V and 2 bases from J, with 6 bases between. CDR1 and CDR2 (germline): SGHRS, YFSETQ.